One and the same sample provided the 14 T cell receptor beta chains below, sequenced in a study of CD8 T cells in ankylosing spondylitis. TCRdb called the 5' RACE reads again in MiXCR, with one record for every CDR3 protein. The sample includes over 200,000 distinct CDR3 sequences, over 9.5% of them seen just once. Sequencing was performed on blood, either unsorted or a sorted T cell fraction (not recorded which). Source of these receptors: a male donor with ankylosing spondylitis or in good health (not recorded which).

This clonotype showed up many times. The chain carries TRBV5-1 and TRBJ2-7; D perhaps matches TRBD2 (5 bases). V lost 3 bases, J lost 5 bases, and 15 bases lay in between. Per germline, CDR1 SGHRS and CDR2 YFSETQ. This CDR3 comprises 14 residues. As DNA, the CDR3 is TGCGCCAGCAGCTGGGCAGACGGAGGAGACGAGCAGTACTTC. Protein product: CASSWADGGDEQYF.

This clonotype was counted at least ten times. This sequence joins TRBV5-1 and TRBJ2-5; 7 nucleotides agree with TRBD1. Germline trimming cut 8 bases from V and 2 bases from J; bases unmatched to any gene: 3. The CDR3 loop spans 12 amino acids. Looked up from germline, CDR1 is SGHRS and CDR2 is YFSETQ. CDR3 in amino acids: CASGTAQETQYF. The CDR3 nucleotides read TGCGCCAGTGGGACAGCTCAAGAGACCCAGTACTTC.

This clonotype was observed a few times. This chain links TRBV24-1 with TRBJ2-5; a possible D gene is TRBD1 (5 bases). Trimming shortened V by 9 bases and J by 4 bases, and 14 bases separated the two germline ends. CDR3 length: 13 residues. The germline gives CDR1 KGHDR, CDR2 SFDVKD. CDR3 bases: TGTGCCACCGGTTATGGGGCCTTAGAGACCCAGTACTTC. It is translated as CATGYGALETQYF.

This clonotype came up many times. This chain links TRBV7-3 with TRBJ2-2, with D perhaps matching TRBD2 (5 bases). This CDR3 is built from 14 residues. CDR1 is SGHTA, CDR2 FQGTGA, per germline. Trimming stripped 5 bases from V and 6 bases from J, with 13 bases between. The chain's CDR3 is CASSTNTRSGELFF. The CDR3 DNA reads TGTGCCAGCAGCACCAACACTAGATCCGGGGAGCTGTTTTTT.

About this clonotype: This may come from a read error, since a much larger clone is one base off. V and J are TRBV5-1 and TRBJ2-3; the D gene is possibly TRBD2 (6 bases). The CDR3 is 14 amino acids. Germline loops: CDR1 SGHRS, CDR2 YFSETQ. V was pared by 4 bases and J by 2 bases, with 11 bases between. CDR3 region: CASSAGRITDTQYF. The DNA for the CDR3 is TGCGCCAGCAGCGCGGGACGGATCACAGATACGCAGTATTTT. The entire variable domain, with the rest obtained from reference TRBV5-1 and TRBJ2-3, is as follows: KAGVTQTPRYLIKTRGQQVTLSCSPISGHRSVSWYQQTPGQGLQFLFEYFSETQRNKGNFPGRFSGRQFSNSRSEMNVSTLELGDSALYLCASSAGRITDTQYFGPGTRLTVL.

This clonotype appeared many times. The chain has TRBV12-3 or TRBV12-4 and TRBJ2-3; D perhaps matches TRBD1 (6 bases). V was pared by 6 bases and J by 2 bases, with 12 bases between. This CDR3 comprises 14 residues. The chain's CDR3 is CASSITGFTDTQYF. Here the CDR3 DNA reads TGTGCCAGCAGCATAACAGGGTTCACAGATACGCAGTATTTT.

In this sample, this clonotype turned up many times. The V and J genes are TRBV5-8 and TRBJ1-4; D gene uncertain. The V gene lost 6 bases and the J gene lost 8 bases, with 17 bases spanning the gap. Germline CDR1 is SGHTS and CDR2 is YDEGEE. The CDR3 has 14 residues. CDR3 sequence (DNA): TGTGCCAGCAACAAAGACGGCATGGGGGAAAAACTGTTTTTT. Translating it yields CASNKDGMGEKLFF.

This clonotype showed up many times. This sequence joins TRBV7-2 and TRBJ1-3; D unresolved. The V end lost 2 bases, the J end lost 2 bases, and 7 bases lay between the germline ends. There are 14 residues in the CDR3. The germline V gene has CDR1 SGHTA and CDR2 FQGNSA. CDR3 amino acids: CASSLTKTGNTIYF. CDR3 sequence (DNA): TGTGCCAGCAGCTTAACCAAGACTGGAAACACCATATATTTT.

The chain is built from TRBV7-2 and TRBJ1-4; perhaps TRBD1 as D (6 bases). V was shortened by 0 bases and J by 5 bases, with 13 bases between the two germline ends. The CDR3 is 16 residues long. Germline CDR1 is SGHTA and CDR2 is FQGNSA. In DNA, the CDR3 is TGTGCCAGCAGCTTAGCGTACGGGGGGGCCAATGAAAAACTGTTTTTT. Amino acid sequence: CASSLAYGGANEKLFF.

This clonotype came up many times. V gene TRBV25-1 combines with J gene TRBJ2-1; D remains ambiguous. The CDR3 runs to 11 residues. The V and J ends lost 2 bases and 8 bases respectively, with 4 bases between them. CDR1 and CDR2 from the germline V gene are MGHDK and SYGVNS. The DNA for the CDR3 is TGTGCCAGCAGTGAACTCTATGAGCAGTTCTTC. Translating gives CASSELYEQFF.

Many counts were recorded for this clonotype. This chain links TRBV24-1 with TRBJ2-3; D may be TRBD1 or TRBD2 (5 bases each). V was clipped by 4 bases and J by 3 bases, with 13 bases between them. This CDR3 region has 15 residues. Germline CDR1 KGHDR, CDR2 SFDVKD. For the CDR3, the DNA is TGTGCCACCAGTGACTCCTGGGACGGGACAGATACGCAGTATTTT. Translated: CATSDSWDGTDTQYF.

This clonotype was found a few times. The V call is TRBV28, the J call TRBJ2-6, with D perhaps matching TRBD1 or TRBD2 (5 bases each). This CDR3 spans 17 amino acids. V dropped 5 bases and J dropped 0 bases, with 14 bases sitting between them. Per germline, CDR1 MDHEN and CDR2 SYDVKM. DNA of the CDR3: TGTGCCAGCAGTCCGCTCCGGGGCTTCTCTGGGGCCAACGTCCTGACTTTC. Translation gives CASSPLRGFSGANVLTF.

This clonotype was observed at least ten times. The chain employs TRBV20-1 and TRBJ2-1; 7 bases line up with TRBD2. This CDR3 has 14 residues. Losses at the gene ends were 1 base for V and 4 bases for J; bases not matched to a gene: 4. The V gene's germline CDR1 is DFQATT and CDR2 SNEGSKA (reference sequence). CDR3 loop: CSARARGLYNEQFF. The CDR3 bases are TGCAGTGCTAGAGCGCGGGGGTTGTACAATGAGCAGTTCTTC.

This clonotype was picked up many times. This rearrangement joins TRBV7-2 to TRBJ2-2; possible D gene TRBD2, 6 bases. Trimming took off 4 bases at V and 7 bases at J, with 16 bases between the two ends. The CDR3 is 15 amino acids. CDR1 and CDR2 from the germline V gene are SGHTA and FQGNSA. CDR3 amino acids: CASSSPGGRGGELFF. CDR3 nucleotide sequence: TGTGCCAGCAGCTCGCCCGGGGGAAGGGGCGGGGAGCTGTTTTTT.